This T cell receptor (beta chain) was documented in a study of cytomegalovirus exposure and HLA in healthy donors. The study's findings and limits: In all likelihood, a cluster of highly shared sequence variants was a sequencing artifact. Association of a missense DCLRE1C variant with TCR beta V- and J-gene trimming was reported in a later analysis. 150 or so TCR beta chains were listed as cytomegalovirus-associated.

The donors gave bone marrow, and they were healthy. Details on this clone: Its antigen is not identified.

V was pared by 6 bases and J by 3 bases, with 12 bases between. CDR1 is LGHNT, CDR2 FRNRAP, per germline. CDR3 length: 14 amino acids. The PCR made use of 60 Vbeta and 13 Jbeta primers. This table comes from immunoSEQ multiplex PCR, and its TCRdb copy is limited to in-frame clones, with some not included. The sample lists under 200,000 clones, roughly 60% occurring once. Sequenced: PBMCs. This chain joins TRBV12-5 and TRBJ1-5; tentative D call: TRBD1 (6 bases). This TCR was sampled from a man aged 35-49 years in good health and CMV-seronegative. CDR3 coding DNA: TGTGCTAGTGGGCCAGGGGATCCCAATCAGCCCCAGCATTTT. This encodes CASGPGDPNQPQHF. The variable domain in full, with the rest retrieved from reference TRBV12-5 and TRBJ1-5, is DARVTQTPRHKVTEMGQEVTMRCQPILGHNTVFWYRQTMMQGLELLAYFRNRAPLDDSGMPKDRFSAEMPDATLATLKIQPSEPRDSAVYFCASGPGDPNQPQHFGDGTRLSIL.